This entry is about one T cell receptor (beta chain). Its target is unknown. This sample is part of a study of cytomegalovirus exposure and HLA in healthy donors. Overall study: In an earlier analysis, 117 million unique TCR beta sequences were found from approximately 170 million T cells. Study-level points and caveats: As a later analysis revealed, the rate of TCR association differed by HLA locus, with DRB1 most and HLA-C fewest. In a later analysis, productive TCRs from donors in an Asian-associated ancestry cluster reportedly carried fewer N-insertions than the cohort mean. What was likely a sequencing artifact was a cluster of highly shared sequence variants.

The PCR ran on 60 Vbeta and 13 Jbeta primers. Repertoires were generated with immunoSEQ multiplex PCR, while TCRdb's copy carries only in-frame clones and drops some. The table has approximately 150,000 clones, 70% to 80% seen once. CDR3 size: 14 residues. The germline gives CDR1 LNHDA, CDR2 SQIVND (reference sequence). V was pared by 5 bases and J by 0 bases, with 4 bases of the junction left unmatched. This rearrangement joins TRBV19 to TRBJ2-7; 7 bases map to TRBD1. Sequenced input: PBMCs. This TCR was recovered from a young man in good health and CMV-seropositive. The CDR3 spells CASSQDRSSYEQYF. The CDR3 coding sequence is TGTGCCAGTAGTCAGGACAGGAGCTCCTACGAGCAGTACTTC.